This T cell receptor beta chain was identified in a study of blood T cell repertoires in COVID-19. Study overall: Sites across the United States, Italy and Spain contributed samples from acute and convalescent COVID-19. T cells, B-cell-depleted T cells, or PBMCs provided the cDNA or gDNA that served as material.

The CDR3 runs 15 residues. V lost 7 bases and J 5 bases, leaving 18 bases between the germline ends. Germline loops: CDR1 MNHEY, CDR2 SVGAGI. Data came from immunoSEQ multiplex PCR; TCRdb stores just in-frame clones and leaves some out. The sample yields about 250,000 clones, approximately 82% seen once. Sequences were obtained from peripheral blood. This clonotype was obtained from an older man with acute or convalescent COVID-19. The gene calls are TRBV6-5 and TRBJ1-5, with D maybe TRBD1 (5 bases). The chain's CDR3 is CASTLYRGLHQPQHF. The CDR3 DNA follows: TGTGCCAGCACCCTTTATCGGGGGTTGCATCAGCCCCAGCATTTT.